The subject of this entry is one TCR beta chain. This clonotype has just a few counts. The antigen it recognizes is unknown. No quality values exist for individual bases; no much larger clone is one base distant. The treatment or condition label for this specimen denotes: skin biopsy from PPD injection site in Mantoux-positive individual. Using 3' ligation of a UMI-containing oligonucleotide to TCR cDNA, the study laid out a robust and sensitive protocol to amplify, sequence and analyze TCRs. Tuberculin skin test biopsies were obtained from sites injected with PPD in individuals who had a positive Mantoux test. Total RNA was treated with RQ1 DNase, without cell sorting, prior to reverse transcription, with an input of about 1 to 1000 ng being targeted. To check how robust the pipeline was in samples where T cells make up a minority population, libraries were built from skin biopsies and whole blood.

Libraries were constructed by UMI-ligation and nested PCR. The ligated cDNA was amplified in four rounds of PCR with nested alpha and beta constant region primers together with the SP2 primer. TCR RNA was reverse transcribed with SuperScript IV using alpha and beta constant region primers for the blood and skin samples. T4 RNA ligase 1 was used to ligate an oligonucleotide containing the Illumina SP2 primer and a UMI to the 3' end of the cDNA. The 12-nucleotide UMI was composed of two random hexamers separated by an eight-base spacer, which was included to prevent hairpin formation. From the second PCR onward, TCR alpha and beta chain libraries were processed separately and dual indexed for multiplexing. After pooling, the indexed libraries were analyzed by capillary electrophoresis and sequenced on either an Illumina MiSeq or NextSeq. Libraries were spiked with PhiX DNA at 5-7% so that base diversity was increased and cluster recognition was improved. On the authors' methods: UMIs were extracted from read 2 by Demultiplexor and combined with the TCR sequence from read 1, and reads were split according to sample indices. V and J genes and V-J junctions were identified by Decombinator, which gave every TCR a five-part identifier that included V and J deletions. UMIs were used by Collapsinator to correct sequencing errors and PCR amplification heterogeneity, so that a UMI-based abundance was obtained for each TCR. CDR3Translator turned identifiers into nucleotide sequence, translated that sequence into amino acids, and pulled out CDR3 regions based on terminal motifs. Error-corrected counts of alpha and beta TCRs from blood and skin were compared after being normalized to the amount of input RNA. TCRdb reworked the public reads: Q25 trimming with fastp, MiXCR clone assembly, productive beta chains retained. Entries are consolidated by CDR3 protein sequence, retaining the most common genes and DNA. TCRdb's processing, not the authors', yielded these V and J calls. This sample holds more than 30,000 distinct CDR3 sequences; approximately 7.1% were observed only once. The top ten clonotypes cover over 3% of the sample.

V loses 5 bases at its end and J loses 5 bases; junction bases beyond the gene matches: 9. Looking up the germline V gene yields CDR1 SNHLY and CDR2 FYNNEI. The CDR3 goes from the cysteine to the phenylalanine over 15 residues. The DNA shown is the 45-base CDR3, in frame from base 1. The data are from a study of naive and memory T cell subsets (dated by TCRdb to the late 2010s). General notes on the study: The figure summarizing the skin biopsy and whole blood samples listed around ten blood donors, 7 tuberculin skin test biopsies and 3 saline control biopsies. Skin biopsies were collected from tuberculin skin test sites or from saline-injected control sites and were processed for RNA extraction as previously described. PCR2 was typically run as a SYBR Green qPCR and stopped at a set threshold, although low-input samples could use end-point PCR of about 6 cycles instead.

General study outcomes and caveats: The paper did not give details of skin biopsy collection and RNA processing, instead referencing earlier studies for those details. The potential sensitivity of the RNA-based method to TCR transcript changes with T cell activation and differentiation was acknowledged. TCR sequences were reportedly recovered from both skin biopsy types, with far more TCRs at tuberculin skin test sites. The larger number of TCRs at tuberculin skin test sites was interpreted as T cell infiltration of a delayed type IV hypersensitivity reaction.

The rearrangement joined TRBV2 to TRBJ1-2, with 9 bases aligning to TRBD1. The starting material was skin, obtained from a tuberculin skin test site. The receptor's source is an adult in good health. The DNA is TGTGCCAGCAGTAAACCCGGGACAGGGATGTATGGCTACACCTTC. This gives the protein CASSKPGTGMYGYTF. Reference TRBV2 and TRBJ1-2 genes cover what lies past the CDR3, so the full variable domain is EPEVTQTPSHQVTQMGQEVILRCVPISNHLYFYWYRQILGQKVEFLVSFYNNEISEKSEIFDDQFSVERPDGSNFTLKIRSTKLEDSAMYFCASSKPGTGMYGYTFGSGTRLTVV.